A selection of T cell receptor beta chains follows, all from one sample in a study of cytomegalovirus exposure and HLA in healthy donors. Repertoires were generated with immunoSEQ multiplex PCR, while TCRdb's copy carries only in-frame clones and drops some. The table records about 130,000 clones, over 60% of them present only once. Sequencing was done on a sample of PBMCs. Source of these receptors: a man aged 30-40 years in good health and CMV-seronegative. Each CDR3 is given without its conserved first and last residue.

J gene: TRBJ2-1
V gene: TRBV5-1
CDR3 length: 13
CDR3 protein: ASSPGLADSHEQF

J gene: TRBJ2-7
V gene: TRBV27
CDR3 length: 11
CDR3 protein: ASSPDWAYEQY

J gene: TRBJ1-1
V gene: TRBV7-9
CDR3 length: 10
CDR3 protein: ASSFDAGGAF

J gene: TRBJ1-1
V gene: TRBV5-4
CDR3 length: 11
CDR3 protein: ASNRGGGTEAF

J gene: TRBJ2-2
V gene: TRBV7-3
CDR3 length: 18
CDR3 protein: ASSPLSLAGGPSNTGELF

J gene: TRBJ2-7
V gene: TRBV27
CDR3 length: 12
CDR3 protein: ASSFGDSSYEQY

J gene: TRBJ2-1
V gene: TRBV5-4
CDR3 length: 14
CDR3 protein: ASSAPPGQGTNEQF

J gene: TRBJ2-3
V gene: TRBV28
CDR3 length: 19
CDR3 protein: ASSLFIVREFSSGRGGVQY

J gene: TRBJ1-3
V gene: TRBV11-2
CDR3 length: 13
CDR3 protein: ASSLEHLDGNTIY

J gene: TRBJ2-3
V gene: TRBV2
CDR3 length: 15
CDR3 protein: ASSAGLAGTGTDTQY

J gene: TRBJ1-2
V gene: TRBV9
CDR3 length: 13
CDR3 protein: ASSVAGQGTDGYT

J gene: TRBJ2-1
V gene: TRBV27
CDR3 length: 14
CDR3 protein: ASSLMGDRQGNEQF

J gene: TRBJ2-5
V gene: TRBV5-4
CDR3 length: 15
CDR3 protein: ASSPMTSGRSKETQY

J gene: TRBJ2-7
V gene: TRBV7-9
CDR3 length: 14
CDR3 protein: ASSLEGTGPGVEQY

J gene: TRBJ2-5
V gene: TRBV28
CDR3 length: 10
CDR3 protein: ASTYRGQTQY

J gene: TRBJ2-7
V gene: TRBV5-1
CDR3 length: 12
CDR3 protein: ASSSEPASYEQY

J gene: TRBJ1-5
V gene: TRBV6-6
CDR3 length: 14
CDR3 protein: ASTRAGTGGEQPQH

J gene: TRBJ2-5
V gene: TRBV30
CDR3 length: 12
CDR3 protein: AWSRKGRPETQY

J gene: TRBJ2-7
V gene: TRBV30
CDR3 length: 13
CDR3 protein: AWSLGAGGHYEQY

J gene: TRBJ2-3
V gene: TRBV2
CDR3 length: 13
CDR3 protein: ASAPIAGVVDTQY

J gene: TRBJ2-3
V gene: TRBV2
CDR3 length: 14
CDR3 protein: ASHLGTSQNTDTQY

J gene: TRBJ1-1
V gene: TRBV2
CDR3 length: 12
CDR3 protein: ASSGDRTGFKAF

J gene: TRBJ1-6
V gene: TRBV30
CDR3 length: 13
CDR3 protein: AWSISGTGDSPLH

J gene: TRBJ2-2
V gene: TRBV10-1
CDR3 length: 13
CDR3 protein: ASSENGVGAGELF

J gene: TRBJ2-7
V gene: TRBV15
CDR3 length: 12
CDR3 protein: ATSRNRGGYEQY

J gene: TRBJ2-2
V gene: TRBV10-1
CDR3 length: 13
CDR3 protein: ASSESYRGHGELF

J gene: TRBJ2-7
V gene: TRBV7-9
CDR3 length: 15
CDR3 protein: ASSDNSWTGNSYEQY

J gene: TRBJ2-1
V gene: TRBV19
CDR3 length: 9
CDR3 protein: ASSVYNEQF

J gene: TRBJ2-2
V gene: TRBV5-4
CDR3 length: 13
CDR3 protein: ASSSDRAGTGELF

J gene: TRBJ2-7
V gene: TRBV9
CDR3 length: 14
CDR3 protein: ASSPMGLAGSGEQY

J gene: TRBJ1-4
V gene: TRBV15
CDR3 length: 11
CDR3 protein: ATRGGTNEKLF

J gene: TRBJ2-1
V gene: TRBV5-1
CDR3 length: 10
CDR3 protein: ASSLRDGGQF

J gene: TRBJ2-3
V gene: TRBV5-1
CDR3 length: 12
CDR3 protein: ATTGGESTDTQY

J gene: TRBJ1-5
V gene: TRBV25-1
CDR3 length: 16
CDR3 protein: ASSDSPQGLGGNQPQH

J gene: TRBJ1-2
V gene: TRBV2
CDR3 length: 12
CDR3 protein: ASSRQGGDYGYT

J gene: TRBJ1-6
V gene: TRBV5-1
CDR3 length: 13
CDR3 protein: ASSSEDRGNSPLH

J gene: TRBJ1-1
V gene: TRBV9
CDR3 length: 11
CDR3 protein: ASSVWEGTEAF

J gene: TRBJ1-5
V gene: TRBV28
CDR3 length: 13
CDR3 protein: ASSLPTGGRQPQH

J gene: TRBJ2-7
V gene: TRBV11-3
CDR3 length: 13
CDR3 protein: ASSYRTGELYEQY

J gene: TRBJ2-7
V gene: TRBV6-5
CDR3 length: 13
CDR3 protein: ASSSHGGGVYEQY

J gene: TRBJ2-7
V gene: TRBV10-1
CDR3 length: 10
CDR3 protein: ASSEWAGEQY